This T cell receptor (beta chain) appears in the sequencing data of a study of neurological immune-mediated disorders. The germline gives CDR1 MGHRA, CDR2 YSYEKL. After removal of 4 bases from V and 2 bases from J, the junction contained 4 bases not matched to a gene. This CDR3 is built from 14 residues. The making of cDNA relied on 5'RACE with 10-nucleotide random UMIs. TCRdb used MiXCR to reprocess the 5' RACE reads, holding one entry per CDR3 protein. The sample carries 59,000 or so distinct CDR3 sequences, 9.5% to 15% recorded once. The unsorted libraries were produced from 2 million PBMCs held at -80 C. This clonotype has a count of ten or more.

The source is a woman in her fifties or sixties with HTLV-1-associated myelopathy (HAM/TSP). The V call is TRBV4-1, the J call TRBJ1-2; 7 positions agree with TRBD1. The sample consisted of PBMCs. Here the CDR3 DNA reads TGCGCCAGCAGCCCTGGACAGGACAACTATGGCTACACCTTC. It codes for CASSPGQDNYGYTF.